This T cell receptor (beta chain) derives from a study of CD8 T cells in ankylosing spondylitis (TCRdb year 2017). As for the study more broadly: The study set out to find disease-linked TCR variants by profiling T cell receptor beta repertoires in ankylosing spondylitis patients and healthy donors. The full study cohort was made up of about 25 ankylosing spondylitis patients and 108 healthy donors. Samples of peripheral blood were taken, and for ankylosing spondylitis patients, synovial fluid was collected as well. Paper-wide results and their limitations: Some of the motif variants had been reported before in the synovial fluid and blood of reactive arthritis patients, a finding that suggests common disease-initiation mechanisms. Blood from ankylosing spondylitis patients appeared to be characterized by a TCR beta motif made up of eight highly homologous amino acid variants. According to the report, matched synovial fluid samples from ankylosing spondylitis patients were significantly enriched for the disease-linked clones. A CD8+ phenotype was shown by the disease-linked clones, which were found at relatively low frequencies in peripheral blood.

The junction shows trimming of 6 bases on V and 3 bases on J, plus 11 bases between the germline ends. Looking up the germline V gene (reference sequence) yields CDR1 SEHNR and CDR2 FQNEAQ. The CDR3 has 13 amino acids, counting the end cysteine and phenylalanine. Only the CDR3 region is kept as DNA, spanning 39 bases read in frame from base 1. Sequencing instrument: Illumina HiSeq 2500. Quantitative 5'-RACE with molecular barcodes was used to prepare TCR beta libraries. As for how the authors treated the data: A new computational method based on a probabilistic model of VDJ rearrangement was used to identify disease-linked TCR variants. TCRdb reprocessing: public reads trimmed at Q25 with fastp, clones called with MiXCR, in-frame beta chains kept. Under each unique CDR3 protein, matching rows form one entry showing the most common genes and DNA. The V and J calls and clone size come from TCRdb's table, not from the authors' own analysis. The sample table holds fewer than 400,000 distinct CDR3 sequences, of which 7.5% to 9% were seen once. Roughly 14% of the sample is taken by the ten largest.

This clonotype turned up a few times. The target of this receptor is not known. Within one base of it there is no much larger clone, and no base qualities were kept. In this chain, TRBV7-9 is recombined with TRBJ1-1; the D gene identity is not certain. The sample comprised blood, either unsorted or a sorted T cell fraction (not recorded which). The sequence was collected from a male donor with ankylosing spondylitis. The encoded CDR3 is CASRRDFDTEAFF. The DNA sequence reads TGTGCCAGCAGGAGGGATTTCGACACTGAAGCTTTCTTT.